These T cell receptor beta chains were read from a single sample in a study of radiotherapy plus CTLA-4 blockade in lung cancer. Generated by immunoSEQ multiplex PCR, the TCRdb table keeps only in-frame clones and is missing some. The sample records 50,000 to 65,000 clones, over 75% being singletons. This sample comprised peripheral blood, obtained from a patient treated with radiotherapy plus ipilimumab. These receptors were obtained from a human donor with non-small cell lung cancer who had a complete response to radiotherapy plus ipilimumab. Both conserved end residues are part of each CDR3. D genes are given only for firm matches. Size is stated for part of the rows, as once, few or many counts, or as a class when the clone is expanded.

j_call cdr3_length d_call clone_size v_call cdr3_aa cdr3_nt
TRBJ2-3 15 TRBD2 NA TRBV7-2 CASSLRGSGRDTQYF TGTGCCAGCAGCCTCCGAGGTAGCGGGAGGGATACGCAGTATTTT
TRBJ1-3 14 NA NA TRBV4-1 CASKATVSGNTIYF TGCGCCAGCAAGGCGACAGTCTCTGGAAACACCATATATTTT
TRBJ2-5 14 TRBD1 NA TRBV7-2 CASTFGTEQETQYF TGTGCCAGCACCTTTGGGACAGAACAAGAGACCCAGTACTTC
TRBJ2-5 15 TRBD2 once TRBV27 CASRPLAGNQETQYF TGTGCCAGCAGACCTCTAGCGGGCAACCAAGAGACCCAGTACTTC
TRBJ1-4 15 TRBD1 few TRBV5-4 CASSLGGRGDEKLFF TGTGCCAGCAGCTTGGGTGGCAGGGGGGATGAAAAACTGTTTTTT
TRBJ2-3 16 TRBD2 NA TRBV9 CASSVRSGSIADTQYF TGTGCCAGCAGCGTTAGAAGCGGGAGTATCGCAGATACGCAGTATTTT
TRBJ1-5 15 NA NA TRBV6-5 CASRQGRRDNQPQHF TGTGCCAGCAGACAAGGACGGAGGGACAATCAGCCCCAGCATTTT
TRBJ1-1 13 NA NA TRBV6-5 CASSLGSSSEAFF TGTGCCAGCAGCCTCGGGAGTTCGTCAGAAGCTTTCTTT
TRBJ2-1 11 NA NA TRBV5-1 CASSFRDFLFF TGCGCCAGCAGCTTCCGGGACTTTCTGTTCTTC
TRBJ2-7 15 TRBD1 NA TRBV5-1 CASRSPGTGDYEQYF TGCGCCAGCAGATCCCCCGGGACAGGGGACTACGAGCAGTACTTC
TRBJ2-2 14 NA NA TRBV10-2 CASSTVTGTGELFF TGCGCCAGCAGTACCGTGACAGGTACCGGGGAGCTGTTTTTT
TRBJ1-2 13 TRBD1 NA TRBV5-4 CASSRDRGEGYTF TGTGCCAGCAGCCGGGACAGGGGGGAGGGCTACACCTTC
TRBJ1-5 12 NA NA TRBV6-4 CASRGGPQPQHF TGTGCCAGCAGGGGGGGACCTCAGCCCCAGCATTTT
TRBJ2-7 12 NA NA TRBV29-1 CSVAGSSYEQYF TGCAGCGTTGCAGGGTCCTCCTACGAGCAGTACTTC
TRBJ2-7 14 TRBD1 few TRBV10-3 CATNRDRRTYEQYF TGTGCCACCAACCGGGACAGGCGAACCTACGAGCAGTACTTC
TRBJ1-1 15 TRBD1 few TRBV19 CATGTGVSRNTEAFF TGTGCTACCGGGACAGGGGTGAGTAGGAACACTGAAGCTTTCTTT
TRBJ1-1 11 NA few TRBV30 CAWSSRTEAFF TGTGCCTGGAGTTCCAGGACTGAAGCTTTCTTT
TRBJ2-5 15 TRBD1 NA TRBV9 CASSAGQRNQETQYF TGTGCCAGCAGCGCGGGACAGAGGAATCAAGAGACCCAGTACTTC
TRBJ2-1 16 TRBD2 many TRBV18 CASSPPAGGLRNEQFF TGTGCCAGCTCACCACCGGCGGGGGGGCTTAGGAATGAGCAGTTCTTC
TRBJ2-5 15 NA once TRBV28 CASSYSRGGEETQYF TGTGCCAGCAGTTACAGTAGAGGGGGGGAGGAGACCCAGTACTTC
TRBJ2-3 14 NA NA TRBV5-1 CASSLGQYTDTQYF TGCGCCAGCAGCTTGGGTCAGTACACAGATACGCAGTATTTT
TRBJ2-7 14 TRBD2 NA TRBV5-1 CASSFSGVNNEQYF TGCGCCAGCAGCTTTAGCGGGGTTAACAACGAGCAGTACTTC
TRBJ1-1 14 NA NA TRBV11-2 CASSLVRVNTEAFF TGTGCCAGCAGCTTAGTAAGAGTGAACACTGAAGCTTTCTTT
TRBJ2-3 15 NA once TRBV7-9 CASSLGHLGTDTQYF TGTGCCAGCAGCTTGGGGCACCTTGGCACAGATACGCAGTATTTT
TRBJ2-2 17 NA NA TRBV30 CAWSGGSGTSNTGELFF TGTGCCTGGAGTGGGGGCTCGGGTACCTCGAACACCGGGGAGCTGTTTTTT
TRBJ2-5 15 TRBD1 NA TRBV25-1 CASSDPGTVQETQYF TGTGCCAGCAGTGATCCCGGGACAGTACAAGAGACCCAGTACTTC
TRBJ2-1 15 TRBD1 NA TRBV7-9 CASSPRDRGYNEQFF TGTGCCAGCAGCCCGCGGGACAGGGGTTACAATGAGCAGTTCTTC
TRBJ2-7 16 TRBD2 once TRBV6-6 CASSYSTGGGRCEQYF TGTGCCAGCAGTTACTCGACGGGGGGGGGCCGGTGCGAGCAGTACTTC
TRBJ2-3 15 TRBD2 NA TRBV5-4 CASSPGLGSTDTQYF TGTGCCAGCAGCCCCGGACTAGGAAGCACAGATACGCAGTATTTT
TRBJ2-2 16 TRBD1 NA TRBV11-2 CASSLSRQGASGELFF TGTGCCAGCAGCTTATCCAGGCAGGGGGCTTCCGGGGAGCTGTTTTTT
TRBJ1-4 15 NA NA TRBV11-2 CASTFGSRANEKLFF TGTGCCAGCACCTTCGGATCTCGGGCTAATGAAAAACTGTTTTTT
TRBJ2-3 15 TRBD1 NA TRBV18 CASSPQGQGADTQYF TGTGCCAGCTCACCACAAGGACAGGGGGCAGATACGCAGTATTTT
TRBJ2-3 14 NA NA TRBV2 CASSRDYNTDTQYF TGTGCCAGCAGCCGAGACTATAACACAGATACGCAGTATTTT
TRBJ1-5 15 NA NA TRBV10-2 CASRAFARAGQPQHF TGCGCCAGCAGAGCCTTTGCCAGGGCAGGCCAGCCCCAGCATTTT
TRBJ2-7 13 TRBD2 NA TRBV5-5 CASSRGGYYEQYF TGTGCCAGCAGCCGCGGGGGGTACTACGAGCAGTACTTC
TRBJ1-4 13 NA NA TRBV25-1 CASSEYLGEKLFF TGTGCCAGCAGTGAATACCTGGGCGAAAAACTGTTTTTT
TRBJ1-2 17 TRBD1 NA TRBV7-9 CASSFGYTGQGDSGYTF TGTGCCAGCAGCTTTGGTTACACCGGACAGGGTGATTCTGGCTACACCTTC
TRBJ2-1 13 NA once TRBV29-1 CSVRQAADNEQFF TGCAGCGTCCGACAGGCGGCGGACAATGAGCAGTTCTTC
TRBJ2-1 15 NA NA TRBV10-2 CASSVLVSSYNEQFF TGCGCCAGCAGTGTCCTGGTTAGCTCCTACAATGAGCAGTTCTTC
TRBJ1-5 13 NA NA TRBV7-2 CASSGRSNQPQHF TGTGCCAGCAGCGGCCGTAGCAATCAGCCCCAGCATTTT
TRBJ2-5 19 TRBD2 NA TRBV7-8 CASSLPLNSGGALIETQYF TGTGCCAGCAGCTTACCCCTGAACAGCGGGGGGGCCTTAATTGAGACCCAGTACTTC
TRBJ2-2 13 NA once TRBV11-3 CASSSRFPGELFF TGTGCCAGCAGCTCCCGGTTCCCCGGGGAGCTGTTTTTT
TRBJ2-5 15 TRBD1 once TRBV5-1 CASSLDGDRGETQYF TGCGCCAGCAGCTTGGACGGGGACAGAGGGGAGACCCAGTACTTC
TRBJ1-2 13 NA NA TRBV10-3 CAISETQVGSYTF TGTGCCATCAGTGAGACACAGGTTGGGAGCTACACCTTC
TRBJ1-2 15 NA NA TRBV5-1 CASSPTTGANYGYTF TGCGCCAGCAGCCCCACGACAGGAGCTAACTATGGCTACACCTTC
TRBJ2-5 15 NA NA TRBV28 CASSFPGALMGTQYF TGTGCCAGCAGTTTCCCGGGAGCTTTGATGGGGACCCAGTACTTC
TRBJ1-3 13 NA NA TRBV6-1 CASSAGPGNTIYF TGTGCCAGCAGTGCAGGGCCTGGAAACACCATATATTTT
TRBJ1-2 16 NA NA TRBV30 CAWSLHSRLWDYGYTF TGTGCCTGGAGTTTGCACAGTAGGCTCTGGGACTATGGCTACACCTTC
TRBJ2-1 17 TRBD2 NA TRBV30 CAWTGEDSGSSYNEQFF TGTGCCTGGACCGGGGAGGATAGCGGGAGCTCCTACAATGAGCAGTTCTTC
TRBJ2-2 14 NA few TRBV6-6 CASLPGRGTGELFF TGTGCCAGCTTACCAGGCCGTGGGACCGGGGAGCTGTTTTTT
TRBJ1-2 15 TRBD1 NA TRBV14 CASSPTGVVGYGYTF TGTGCCAGCAGCCCCACAGGGGTGGTAGGCTATGGCTACACCTTC
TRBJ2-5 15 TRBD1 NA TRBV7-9 CASSLGQGIQETQYF TGTGCCAGCAGCCTGGGACAGGGGATCCAAGAGACCCAGTACTTC
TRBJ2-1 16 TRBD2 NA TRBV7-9 CASSPSGLVSYNEQFF TGTGCCAGCAGCCCGTCGGGACTAGTCTCCTACAATGAGCAGTTCTTC
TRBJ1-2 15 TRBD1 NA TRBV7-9 CASSLQGDRAYGYTF TGTGCCAGCAGCTTACAAGGGGACAGGGCCTATGGCTACACCTTC